These 32 T cell receptor beta chains share one sample of origin, sequenced in a study of blood T cell repertoires in COVID-19. Sequencing used immunoSEQ multiplex PCR; TCRdb keeps in-frame clones, though not all of them. The sample has roughly 260,000 clones; roughly 90% are singletons. The specimen sequenced was peripheral blood. These receptors originate from a woman aged 25 to 45 with COVID-19, enrolled during active disease.

The chain uses TRBV19 and TRBJ2-1, with 16 positions matching TRBD2. V lost 7 bases to trimming and J lost 7 bases; unmatched junction nucleotides: 16. The CDR3 covers 19 residues. Germline CDR1 reads LNHDA; CDR2 reads SQIVND (reference sequence). The CDR3 region has the DNA TGTGCCAGTAAGCGGGGACTAGCGGGAGGGCTGGTTGAGGAGAATGAGCAGTTCTTC. Protein sequence: CASKRGLAGGLVEENEQFF.

V is TRBV4-1 and J is TRBJ1-1; D possibly corresponds to TRBD1 (5 bases). Per germline, CDR1 MGHRA and CDR2 YSYEKL. This CDR3 contains 13 residues. The V end was cut by 5 bases, the J end by 4 bases, with 11 bases between. CDR3 sequence: CASSFGGTTEAFF. CDR3 DNA: TGCGCCAGCAGCTTCGGGGGGACCACTGAAGCTTTCTTT.

The CDR3 bases are TGTGCCAGCAACTCGGGGGGGTCGGGAAACACCATATATTTT. As protein: CASNSGGSGNTIYF. The chain employs TRBV28 and TRBJ1-3; possible D gene TRBD1, 5 bases. The CDR3 extends over 14 amino acids. V lost 7 bases to trimming and J lost 4 bases, with 14 bases between them. The germline gives CDR1 MDHEN, CDR2 SYDVKM.

This clone was observed a handful of times. The chain couples TRBV21-1 to TRBJ1-5; TRBD1 is taken as the D call from the table, unchecked against the DNA. TRBV21-1 is labeled a pseudogene. The CDR3 runs to 17 residues. CDR3 sequence: CASSKWGEGDPAQPQHF. The CDR3 DNA reads TGTGCCAGCAGCAAATGGGGAGAGGGGGATCCAGCTCAGCCCCAGCATTTT.

This rearrangement joins TRBV7-9 to TRBJ2-7; a weak D match, TRBD1 (5 bases). The ends were cut back, 5 bases at V and 5 bases at J, with 10 bases in the middle. CDR3 length: 12 amino acids. CDR1 and CDR2 (germline): SEHNR, FQNEAQ (reference sequence). The CDR3, as DNA: TGTGCCAGCAGCCAGGGAAGCCACGAGCAGTACTTC. Translation gives CASSQGSHEQYF.

This clone was picked up a small number of times. This sequence joins TRBV29-1 and TRBJ2-7; 7 positions match TRBD1. V lost 2 bases and J lost 0; bases outside the gene matches: 4. In germline, CDR1 is SQVTM, CDR2 ANQGSEA. The CDR3 is 14 residues long. CDR3 sequence: CSVERTGLSYEQYF. The CDR3 nucleotides read TGCAGCGTTGAACGGACAGGACTCTCCTACGAGCAGTACTTC.

The chain recombines TRBV6-5 with TRBJ1-1; a weak D match, TRBD1 (6 bases). Trimming took off 4 bases at V and 5 bases at J, with 14 bases between the two ends. The CDR3 is 14 amino acids. Germline CDR1 MNHEY, CDR2 SVGAGI. The CDR3 sequence is CASSSTQGTTEAFF. The CDR3 DNA is TGTGCCAGCAGTTCTACACAGGGAACAACTGAAGCTTTCTTT.

The CDR3 is CASSAAGTERSPLHF. The DNA for the CDR3 is TGTGCCAGCAGCGCCGCCGGGACAGAACGGTCACCCCTCCACTTT. The rearrangement uses TRBV9 and TRBJ1-6; the match to TRBD1 covers 7 bases. The CDR3 loop spans 15 amino acids. Trimming took 3 bases from V and 10 from J; bases not matched to a gene: 10. Germline CDR1 SGDLS, CDR2 YYNGEE.

The chain links TRBV5-1 to TRBJ2-1; 9 bases fit TRBD1. With 4 bases clipped from V and 5 bases from J, the junction kept 7 bases outside the gene matches. Germline lookup yields CDR1 SGHRS and CDR2 YFSETQ. The CDR3 runs to 15 residues. The CDR3 here is CASSLDRGYNNEQFF. In DNA, the CDR3 is TGCGCCAGCAGCCTTGACAGGGGGTACAACAATGAGCAGTTCTTC.

This clone was detected only a few times. The chain uses TRBV12-3 or TRBV12-4 and TRBJ2-4; tentative D call: TRBD1 (5 bases). This CDR3 has 12 residues. The ends were cut back, 1 base at V and 13 bases at J, with 11 bases in the middle. The CDR3 DNA reads TGTGCCAGCAGTTTAGGACAGCTCCTACAGTACTTC. It encodes CASSLGQLLQYF.

The V call is TRBV29-1, the J call TRBJ2-7; TRBD2 is a possible D gene (6 bases). V gave up 3 bases and J gave up 6 bases, with 21 bases separating them. The CDR3 runs 15 residues. Per germline, CDR1 SQVTM and CDR2 ANQGSEA. The CDR3 sequence is CSVEGGSGGATEQYF. CDR3 sequence (DNA): TGCAGCGTTGAGGGCGGCAGTGGAGGGGCTACCGAGCAGTACTTC.

The V call is TRBV2, the J call TRBJ2-1; 8 bases align to TRBD2. With 5 bases clipped from V and 8 bases from J, the junction kept 8 bases outside the gene matches. The CDR3 runs 14 residues. CDR1 is SNHLY, CDR2 FYNNEI, per germline. This chain's CDR3 is CASSSSGSSDEQFF. The CDR3 region has the DNA TGTGCCAGCAGTTCTAGCGGGTCGAGTGATGAGCAGTTCTTC.

The chain joins TRBV27 to TRBJ1-6; the D is unclear. The CDR3 sequence is 12 residues long. V gave up 6 bases and J gave up 7 bases, with 7 bases separating them. Per the germline V gene, CDR1 is MNHEY and CDR2 is SMNVEV (reference sequence). CDR3 coding DNA: TGTGCCAGCAGCCGGGGAAATTCACCCCTCCACTTT. This gives the protein CASSRGNSPLHF.

The chain employs TRBV5-1 and TRBJ2-5, with 12 bases lining up with TRBD2. J was trimmed by 2 bases and V by 0 bases; bases with no gene match: 8. The CDR3 is made up of 18 amino acids. Germline CDR1 and CDR2: SGHRS and YFSETQ. CDR3 protein: CASSLALLAGGGQETQYF. CDR3 DNA: TGCGCCAGCAGCTTGGCCCTACTAGCGGGAGGAGGTCAAGAGACCCAGTACTTC.

This clone came up once. The chain has TRBV3-1 (or the pseudogene TRBV3-2) and TRBJ2-4; tentatively, D is TRBD2 (5 bases). Per the germline V gene, CDR1 is LGHDT and CDR2 is YNNKEL (reference sequence). V dropped 0 bases and J dropped 3 bases, with 9 bases sitting between them. The CDR3 consists of 15 residues. The CDR3 DNA reads as TGTGCCAGCAGCCAAGAGTTACTAGGCAAAAACATTCAGTACTTC. Protein product: CASSQELLGKNIQYF.

Of note for this clone: The identical CDR3 is also encoded by other nucleotide sequences in the sample. This sequence joins TRBV9 and TRBJ2-7, with D uncertain. Per the germline V gene, CDR1 is SGDLS and CDR2 is YYNGEE. The CDR3 covers 14 residues. V lost 0 bases to trimming and J lost 0 bases, with 7 bases between them. The CDR3 loop is CASSVGSSSYEQYF. The CDR3 nucleotides read TGTGCCAGCAGCGTAGGCTCCAGCTCCTACGAGCAGTACTTC.

The rearrangement joins TRBV27 to TRBJ2-1, with TRBD1 matching 9 bases. CDR1 is MNHEY and CDR2 is SMNVEV in the germline V gene (reference sequence). The V gene end was trimmed by 3 bases and the J gene end by 10 bases; junction bases not matched to a gene: 7. CDR3 length: 14 residues. The CDR3 DNA reads TGTGCCAGCAGTTTGGCGGGACAGGGAAGCGAGCAGTTCTTC. Protein sequence: CASSLAGQGSEQFF.

The genes are TRBV18 and TRBJ2-5; D perhaps matches TRBD1 (6 bases). Germline assignment: CDR1 KGHSH and CDR2 LQKENI. V was cut by 2 bases and J by 4 bases, with 8 bases left in between. The CDR3 is 13 residues long. The chain's CDR3 is CASSPKGGETQYF. CDR3 DNA sequence: TGTGCCAGCTCACCAAAAGGGGGAGAGACCCAGTACTTC.

The CDR3: CASSPDRAQETQYF. The CDR3 nucleotides are TGTGCCAGCAGTCCGGACAGGGCCCAAGAGACCCAGTACTTC. This chain uses TRBV7-2 with TRBJ2-5; 8 bases agree with TRBD1. The trim removed 6 bases at V and 1 base at J, leaving 4 bases unmatched. The CDR3 extends over 14 amino acids. The germline gives CDR1 SGHTA, CDR2 FQGNSA.

This clone was counted only a few times. V and J are TRBV3-1 (or the pseudogene TRBV3-2) and TRBJ2-2; TRBD1 is a possible D gene (6 bases). The V gene's germline CDR1 is LGHDT and CDR2 YNNKEL (reference sequence). Between the trimmed V and J ends, which lost 6 bases and 4 bases, there was a span of 24 bases. This CDR3 spans 18 amino acids. The CDR3 DNA sequence: TGTGCCAGCAGTCTCCGTCCCATTGGGGGCCTGGGCACCGGGGAGCTGTTTTTT. This gives the protein CASSLRPIGGLGTGELFF.

This clone has a single count. V gene TRBV7-9 combines with J gene TRBJ2-7, with a tentative D call TRBD1 (6 bases). CDR3 size: 13 residues. Deletions cut 0 bases from V and 4 bases from J, with 7 bases between. Per the germline V gene, CDR1 is SEHNR and CDR2 is FQNEAQ (reference sequence). CDR3 in amino acids: CASSLADRYEQYF. The DNA for the CDR3 is TGTGCCAGCAGCTTAGCGGACAGATACGAGCAGTACTTC.

The chain combines TRBV19 with TRBJ2-1, with TRBD2 identical over 9 bases. The V gene end was trimmed by 4 bases and the J gene end by 7 bases; junction bases not matched to a gene: 5. The CDR3 has 14 residues. Germline V gene sequence: CDR1 LNHDA, CDR2 SQIVND (reference sequence). The CDR3 spells CASSNSGSGNEQFF. The CDR3 region has the DNA TGTGCCAGTAGTAATAGCGGGAGTGGGAATGAGCAGTTCTTC.

The chain has TRBV7-2 and TRBJ2-7, with D perhaps matching TRBD2 (5 bases). CDR3 length equals 13 residues. Looked up from germline, CDR1 is SGHTA and CDR2 is FQGNSA. Trimming removed 10 bases at V and 0 bases at J, with 13 bases between. CDR3 protein: CATEGLSSYEQYF. The CDR3, as DNA: TGTGCCACCGAGGGTCTAAGCTCCTACGAGCAGTACTTC. The whole variable domain, remainder taken from reference TRBV7-2 and TRBJ2-7, is GAGVSQSPSNKVTEKGKDVELRCDPISGHTALYWYRQSLGQGLEFLIYFQGNSAPDKSGLPSDRFSAERTGGSVSTLTIQRTQQEDSAVYLCATEGLSSYEQYFGPGTRLTVT.

This chain joins TRBV28 and TRBJ2-1; D might be TRBD1 (5 bases). The V gene lost 1 base and the J gene lost 3 bases, with 10 bases spanning the gap. Germline lookup yields CDR1 MDHEN and CDR2 SYDVKM. The CDR3 contains 15 residues. CDR3 amino acids: CASSLSKGYYNEQFF. The CDR3 nucleotides read TGTGCCAGCAGTTTATCCAAGGGGTACTACAATGAGCAGTTCTTC. Using reference TRBV28 and TRBJ2-1 for the parts outside the CDR3, the full variable domain is DVKVTQSSRYLVKRTGEKVFLECVQDMDHENMFWYRQDPGLGLRLIYFSYDVKMKEKGDIPEGYSVSREKKERFSLILESASTNQTSMYLCASSLSKGYYNEQFFGPGTRLTVL.

V and J are TRBV4-2 and TRBJ1-5, with no clear D. The CDR3 loop spans 15 amino acids. CDR1 LGHNA and CDR2 YNFKEQ come from the germline V gene. Trimming left V 0 bases short and J 3 bases short, with 9 bases between. Here the CDR3 reads CASSQEDSNNQPQHF. The CDR3 bases are TGTGCCAGCAGCCAAGAGGACTCTAACAATCAGCCCCAGCATTTT.

This clone showed up just once. CDR3 residues: CASSVDRGPTDTQYF. CDR3 in DNA: TGTGCCAGCAGCGTAGACAGGGGGCCCACAGATACGCAGTATTTT. The chain employs TRBV9 and TRBJ2-3; 9 nucleotides agree with TRBD1. CDR1 SGDLS and CDR2 YYNGEE come from the germline V gene. Trimming took 0 bases from V and 2 from J; bases not matched to a gene: 1. The CDR3 is 15 amino acids. Together with reference TRBV9 and TRBJ2-3, the CDR3 gives the full variable domain: DSGVTQTPKHLITATGQRVTLRCSPRSGDLSVYWYQQSLDQGLQFLIQYYNGEERAKGNILERFSAQQFPDLHSELNLSSLELGDSALYFCASSVDRGPTDTQYFGPGTRLTVL.

The J gene is TRBJ1-6, the V gene TRBV7-9, with D possibly matching TRBD1 (6 bases). The CDR3 runs 14 residues. V dropped 1 base and J dropped 10 bases, with 11 bases sitting between them. CDR1 SEHNR and CDR2 FQNEAQ come from the germline V gene (reference sequence). The CDR3 region is CASSLEAGESPLHF. The DNA of the CDR3 is TGTGCCAGCAGCTTAGAGGCAGGGGAATCACCCCTCCACTTT.

The CDR3 bases are TGCGCCAGCAGCTTCGGGACAGGGCCCTACGAGCAGTACTTC. It encodes CASSFGTGPYEQYF. The chain recombines TRBV5-1 with TRBJ2-7; 9 nucleotides agree with TRBD1. V lost 2 bases to trimming and J lost 2 bases; unmatched junction nucleotides: 2. CDR1 and CDR2 (germline): SGHRS, YFSETQ. The CDR3 is made up of 14 amino acids.

The chain links TRBV27 to TRBJ2-4, with D tentatively TRBD1 (6 bases). Germline values: CDR1 MNHEY, CDR2 SMNVEV (reference sequence). This CDR3 contains 15 residues. V was trimmed by 1 base and J by 3 bases, leaving 10 bases between them. This chain's CDR3 is CASSLFLGGKNIQYF. The CDR3 DNA reads as TGTGCCAGCAGTTTATTCCTAGGGGGCAAAAACATTCAGTACTTC.

Comment on this clone: Distinct nucleotide sequences in the sample also encode this CDR3. This rearrangement joins TRBV6-5 to TRBJ1-6; D uncertain. V was cut by 6 bases and J by 3 bases, with 6 bases left in between. In germline, CDR1 is MNHEY, CDR2 SVGAGI. The CDR3 has 13 residues. The CDR3 DNA reads as TGTGCCAGCAGAAGGAGCTATAATTCACCCCTCCACTTT. This encodes CASRRSYNSPLHF.

The CDR3 nucleotides read TGTGCCAGCCGGTCGGGACAGACAACTAATGAAAAACTGTTTTTT. Amino acid sequence: CASRSGQTTNEKLFF. The chain is built from TRBV2 and TRBJ1-4, with 7 bases lining up with TRBD1. From germline, CDR1 is SNHLY and CDR2 FYNNEI. The CDR3 covers 15 residues. J lost 0 bases, V lost 8 bases, and 6 bases had no gene match.

The rearrangement links TRBV19 to TRBJ2-1, with 8 bases lining up with TRBD1. The CDR3 extends over 16 amino acids. Germline loops: CDR1 LNHDA, CDR2 SQIVND (reference sequence). The J segment lost 0 bases and the V segment lost 4 bases, leaving 5 bases of the junction unmatched. The CDR3 reads CASSKAGGFSYNEQFF. In DNA form, the CDR3 reads TGTGCCAGTAGTAAGGCAGGGGGCTTCTCCTACAATGAGCAGTTCTTC. Based on the CDR3 plus reference TRBV19 and TRBJ2-1, the full variable domain is DGGITQSPKYLFRKEGQNVTLSCEQNLNHDAMYWYRQDPGQGLRLIYYSQIVNDFQKGDIAEGYSVSREKKESFPLTVTSAQKNPTAFYLCASSKAGGFSYNEQFFGPGTRLTVL.